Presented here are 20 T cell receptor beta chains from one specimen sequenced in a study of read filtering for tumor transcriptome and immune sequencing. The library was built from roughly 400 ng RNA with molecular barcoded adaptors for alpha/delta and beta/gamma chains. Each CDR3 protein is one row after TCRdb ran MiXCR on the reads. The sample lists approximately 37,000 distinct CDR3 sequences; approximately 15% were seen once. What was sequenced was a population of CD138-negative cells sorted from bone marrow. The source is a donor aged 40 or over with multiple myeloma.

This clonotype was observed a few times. For the CDR3, the DNA is TGTGCCAGCAGTCAGACCTCTGGGGCCAACGTCCTGACTTTC. Amino acid sequence: CASSQTSGANVLTF. The chain carries TRBV12-3 or TRBV12-4 and TRBJ2-6, with no clear D. The CDR3 runs 14 residues. V was cut by 5 bases and J by 0 bases, with 5 bases left in between.

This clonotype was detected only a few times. The CDR3 loop reads CSALRGASRNQPQHF. For the CDR3, the DNA is TGCAGTGCCCTGCGGGGGGCGAGTCGCAATCAGCCCCAGCATTTT. The chain is built from TRBV20-1 and TRBJ1-5; the D gene is possibly TRBD1 (6 bases). Deletions cut 6 bases from V and 2 bases from J, with 17 bases between. The CDR3 runs to 15 residues. Looked up from germline, CDR1 is DFQATT and CDR2 is SNEGSKA (reference sequence).

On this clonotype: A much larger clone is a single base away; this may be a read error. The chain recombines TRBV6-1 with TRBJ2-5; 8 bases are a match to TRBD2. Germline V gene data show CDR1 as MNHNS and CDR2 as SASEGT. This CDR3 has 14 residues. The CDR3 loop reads CASSDRGGKESQYF. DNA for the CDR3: TGTGCCAGCAGTGACCGGGGGGGCAAAGAGTCCCAGTACTTC.

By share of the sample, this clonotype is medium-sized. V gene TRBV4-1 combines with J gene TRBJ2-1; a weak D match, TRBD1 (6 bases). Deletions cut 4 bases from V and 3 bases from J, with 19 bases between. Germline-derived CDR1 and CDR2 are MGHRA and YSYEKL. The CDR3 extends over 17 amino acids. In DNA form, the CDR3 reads TGCGCCAGCAGCCCAGGGGAGTGGGCCTCTGTCTACAATGAGCAGTTCTTC. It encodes CASSPGEWASVYNEQFF.

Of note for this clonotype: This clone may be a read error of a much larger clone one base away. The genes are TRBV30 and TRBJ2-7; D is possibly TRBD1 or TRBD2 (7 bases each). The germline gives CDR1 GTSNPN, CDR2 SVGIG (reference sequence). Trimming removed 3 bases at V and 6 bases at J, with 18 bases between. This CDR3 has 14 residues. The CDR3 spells CAWRRQGGSCEQYF. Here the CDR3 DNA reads TGTGCCTGGAGACGACAGGGAGGGAGCTGCGAGCAGTACTTC. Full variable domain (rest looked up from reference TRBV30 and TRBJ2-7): SQTIHQWPATLVQPVGSPLSLECTVEGTSNPNLYWYRQAAGRGLQLLFYSVGIGQISSEVPQNLSASRPQDRQFILSSKKLLLSDSGFYLCAWRRQGGSCEQYFGPGTRLTVT.

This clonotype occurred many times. CDR3 region: CASSLMNTEAFF. The CDR3 coding sequence is TGTGCCAGCAGCTTAATGAACACTGAAGCTTTCTTT. The rearrangement joins TRBV7-9 to TRBJ1-1; D unresolved. The CDR3 sequence is 12 residues long. The V end was cut by 2 bases, the J end by 0 bases, with 1 base between. In germline, CDR1 is SEHNR, CDR2 FQNEAQ (reference sequence).

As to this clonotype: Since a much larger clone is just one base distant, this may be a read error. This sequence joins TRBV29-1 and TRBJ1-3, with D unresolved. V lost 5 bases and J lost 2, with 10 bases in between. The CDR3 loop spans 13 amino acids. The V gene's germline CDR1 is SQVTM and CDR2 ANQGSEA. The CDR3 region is CSVSGGPGNTIYF. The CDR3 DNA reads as TGCAGCGTTTCGGGTGGGCCTGGAAACACCATATATTTT.

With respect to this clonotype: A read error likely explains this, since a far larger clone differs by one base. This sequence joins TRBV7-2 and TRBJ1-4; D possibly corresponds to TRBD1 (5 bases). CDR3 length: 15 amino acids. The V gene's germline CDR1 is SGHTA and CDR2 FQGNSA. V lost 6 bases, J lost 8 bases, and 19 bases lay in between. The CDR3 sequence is CASRRDARWLEKLFF. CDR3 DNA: TGTGCCAGCAGGCGGGACGCAAGGTGGTTGGAAAAACTGTTTTTT.

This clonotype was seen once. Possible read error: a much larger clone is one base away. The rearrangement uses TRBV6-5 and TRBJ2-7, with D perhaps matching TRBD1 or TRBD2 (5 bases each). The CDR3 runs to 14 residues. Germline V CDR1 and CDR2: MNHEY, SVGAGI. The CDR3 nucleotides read TGTGCCAGCAGTCCCGGGGCCAAGACCTACGAGCAGTGCTTC. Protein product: CASSPGAKTYEQCF.

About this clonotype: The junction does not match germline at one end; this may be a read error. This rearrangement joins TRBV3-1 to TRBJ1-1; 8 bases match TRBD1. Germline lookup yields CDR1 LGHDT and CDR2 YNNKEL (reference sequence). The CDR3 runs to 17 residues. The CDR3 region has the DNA TGTGACAGCAGCCAGGATGTGGGGGCAGGGGGCTCGACTGAAACTTTCTTT. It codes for CDSSQDVGAGGSTETFF.

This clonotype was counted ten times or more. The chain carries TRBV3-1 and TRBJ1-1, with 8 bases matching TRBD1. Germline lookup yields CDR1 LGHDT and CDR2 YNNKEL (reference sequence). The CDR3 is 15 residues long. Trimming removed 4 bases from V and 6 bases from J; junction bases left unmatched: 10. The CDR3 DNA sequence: TGTGCCAGCAGCCGCTCAGGTCAGGGGGCGGCTGAAGCTTTCTTT. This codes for CASSRSGQGAAEAFF.

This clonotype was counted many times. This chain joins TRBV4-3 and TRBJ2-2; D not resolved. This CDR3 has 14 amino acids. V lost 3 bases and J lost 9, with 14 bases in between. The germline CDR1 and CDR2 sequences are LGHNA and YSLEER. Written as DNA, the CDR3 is TGCGCCAGCAGCCAGGACGCAGTAGGTCGGGAGCTGTTTTTT. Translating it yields CASSQDAVGRELFF.

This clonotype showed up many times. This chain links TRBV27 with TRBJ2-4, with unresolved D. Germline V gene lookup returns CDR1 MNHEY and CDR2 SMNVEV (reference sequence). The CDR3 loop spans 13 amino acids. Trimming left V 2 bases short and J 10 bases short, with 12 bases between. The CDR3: CASSLKGIGIQYF. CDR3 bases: TGTGCCAGCAGTTTAAAAGGAATAGGGATTCAGTACTTC.

The CDR3 sequence: CASSRQVGITDEQFF. CDR3 DNA sequence: TGCGCCAGCAGCAGACAGGTGGGCATAACGGATGAGCAGTTCTTC. V gene TRBV5-1 combines with J gene TRBJ2-1; D is perhaps TRBD1 (6 bases). This CDR3 has 15 amino acids. The V end lost 4 bases, the J end lost 8 bases, and 19 bases lay between the germline ends. Germline loops: CDR1 SGHRS, CDR2 YFSETQ.

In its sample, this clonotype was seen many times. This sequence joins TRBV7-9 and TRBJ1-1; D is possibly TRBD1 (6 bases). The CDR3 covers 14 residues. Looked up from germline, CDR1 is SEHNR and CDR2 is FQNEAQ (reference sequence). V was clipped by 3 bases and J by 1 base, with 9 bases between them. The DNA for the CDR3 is TGTGCCAGCAGCTTCTGGACAGAGAACACTGAAGCTTTCTTT. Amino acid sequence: CASSFWTENTEAFF.

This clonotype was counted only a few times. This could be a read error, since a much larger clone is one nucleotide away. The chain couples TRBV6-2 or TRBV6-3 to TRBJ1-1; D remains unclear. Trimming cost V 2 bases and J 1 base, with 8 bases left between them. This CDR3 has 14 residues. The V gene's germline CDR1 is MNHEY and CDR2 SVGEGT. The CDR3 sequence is CASSYGSANTEAFF. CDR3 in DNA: TGTGCCAGCAGTTACGGGTCAGCGAACACTGAAGCTTTCTTT.

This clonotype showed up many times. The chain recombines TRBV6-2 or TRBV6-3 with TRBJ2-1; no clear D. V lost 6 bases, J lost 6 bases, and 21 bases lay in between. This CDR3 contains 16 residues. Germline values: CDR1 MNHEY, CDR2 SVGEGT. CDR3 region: CASSTPLRSIGNEQFF. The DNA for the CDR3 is TGTGCCAGCAGCACCCCGCTACGGTCAATAGGCAATGAGCAGTTCTTC.

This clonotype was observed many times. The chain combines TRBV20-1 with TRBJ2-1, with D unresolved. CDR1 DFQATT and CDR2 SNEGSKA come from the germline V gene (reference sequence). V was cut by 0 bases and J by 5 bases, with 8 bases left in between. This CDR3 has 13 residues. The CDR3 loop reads CSAREVPNNEQFF. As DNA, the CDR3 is TGCAGTGCTAGAGAGGTTCCTAACAATGAGCAGTTCTTC.

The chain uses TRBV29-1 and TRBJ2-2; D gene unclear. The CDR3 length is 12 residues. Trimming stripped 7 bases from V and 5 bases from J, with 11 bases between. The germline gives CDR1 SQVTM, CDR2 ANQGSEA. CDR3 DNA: TGCAGCGCCCTCCCAGATACCGGGGAGCTGTTTTTT. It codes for CSALPDTGELFF.

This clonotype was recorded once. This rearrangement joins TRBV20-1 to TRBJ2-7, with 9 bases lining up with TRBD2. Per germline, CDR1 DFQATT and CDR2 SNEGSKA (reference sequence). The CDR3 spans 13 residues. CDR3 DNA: TGCGGAACCCGGGCTAGCGGGGTCGACGAGCAGTACTTC. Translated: CGTRASGVDEQYF.